This is a list of T cell receptor beta chains from one sample in a study of blood T cell repertoires in COVID-19. Generated by immunoSEQ multiplex PCR, the TCRdb table keeps only in-frame clones and is missing some. This sample yields about 380,000 clones, of which about 89% are seen a single time; 1.3% belongs to the top ten. Sequenced input: PBMCs or T cells enriched from blood (not recorded which). Receptors originate from a young man who had recovered from COVID-19. Both conserved end residues are part of each CDR3. D genes are given only for firm matches.

TRBV10-3	TRBJ2-1	NA	CAIRTETEQFF
TRBV6-4	TRBJ1-2	TRBD1	CASSAGTGGTYGYTF
TRBV19	TRBJ1-2	NA	CASSTPTASYGGGTLGYTF
TRBV10-2	TRBJ2-1	TRBD1	CASSGQGGYNEQFF
TRBV2	TRBJ1-4	NA	CASSDRGFTEKLFF
TRBV7-2	TRBJ1-2	NA	CASSVKGFGYTF
TRBV30	TRBJ2-7	TRBD1	CAWSVGQGDYEQYF
TRBV27	TRBJ2-2	TRBD2	CASTPLLAGKNTGELFF
TRBV30	TRBJ1-5	NA	CAWSPRGVSGQPQHF
TRBV7-2	TRBJ2-1	TRBD1	CASSLEIEDRGHDEQFF
TRBV2	TRBJ1-6	TRBD1	CASSVTGVNSPLHF
TRBV18	TRBJ1-2	NA	CASSRIRGGYTF
TRBV9	TRBJ2-3	NA	CASSVDLAADTQYF
TRBV7-9	TRBJ1-1	NA	CASSLFTGTANTEAFF
TRBV7-3	TRBJ1-1	TRBD1	CASSQEGQGAEAFF
TRBV7-9	TRBJ2-1	TRBD2	CASSLPGTSARNYNEQFF
TRBV5-1	TRBJ1-1	NA	CASSLSGTEAFF
TRBV18	TRBJ2-7	NA	CASSPPPVSEQYF
TRBV5-1	TRBJ1-2	NA	CASSLIGGDGYTF
TRBV30	TRBJ1-5	NA	CAWSHLGSNQPQHF
TRBV29-1	TRBJ1-2	NA	CSVEAGQRTGDYTF
TRBV6-5	TRBJ1-2	NA	CASSRTVPYGYTF
TRBV30	TRBJ2-4	NA	CAWSSGVAKNIQYF
TRBV7-9	TRBJ2-4	NA	CASSSPEEVYIQYF
TRBV19	TRBJ1-5	TRBD1	CASAGQGNQPQHF
TRBV29-1	TRBJ1-1	NA	CSVPLPGGNTEAFF
TRBV9	TRBJ1-1	TRBD1	CASSRQGRDTEAFF
TRBV12-3/TRBV12-4	TRBJ2-7	NA	CASSSNSYEQYF
TRBV10-3	TRBJ1-5	NA	CAISLQANQPQHF
TRBV30	TRBJ1-6	NA	CAWSLRDFNSPLHF
TRBV19	TRBJ2-5	NA	CASSLGQQETQYF
TRBV5-6	TRBJ1-3	NA	CASSLDRSSGNTIYF
TRBV25-1	TRBJ1-1	NA	CASSGSRGYTEAFF
TRBV7-6	TRBJ2-3	NA	CASSLAGRGPTDTQYF